The clone carrying this T cell receptor (beta chain) was found a few times. The antigen is unknown. It may be a read error: a sequence one base away is much more abundant. Total RNA amounting to 450 to 550 ng was the source from which TCR beta cDNA was made with a constant-region primer. Three rounds of nested multiplex PCR with slightly modified ARM-PCR produced TCR beta libraries. TRBV1-TRBV30 forward primers and a C-beta reverse primer were used in the first two PCR rounds, which each ran for about 9 cycles. TCRdb reprocessed the multiplex PCR reads via MiXCR and lists one record per CDR3 protein. This table has roughly 49,000 distinct CDR3 sequences, about 78% appearing once. Joint extraction of RNA and DNA used roughly 18-34 mg of bulk tissue that was unsorted. Patients underwent surgical resection for primary liver carcinoma. The patients, who had chronic HBV infection, were treatment-naive (untreated). Each tumor sample had over 75% viable tumor cells.

The CDR3 is made up of 13 amino acids. The germline V gene encodes CDR1 SGHRS and CDR2 YFSETQ. This entry belongs to a study of tumor-infiltrating lymphocytes in primary liver carcinoma. Overall study results and limits: Between tumor regions, pairs overlapped more than tumor-adjacent and tumor-blood pairs did.

The chain has TRBV5-1 and TRBJ1-2, with 7 bases that match TRBD1. The source of this sequence is a man between 35 and 55 years old with primary liver carcinoma and hepatitis B virus infection. The sample consisted of liver tumor tissue from sampling region 5. The sample's subset: tumor region T5, tumor centre. CDR3 nucleotides: TGCGCCAGCAGCGACAGGGTGGACTATGGCTACATCTTC. Translated: CASSDRVDYGYIF.